These T cell receptor beta chains were read from a single sample in a study of tissue T cells after allogeneic stem cell transplantation. Assay: immunoSEQ multiplex PCR; the TCRdb copy retains only in-frame clones and omits some. This repertoire shows under 700 clones, around 42% found once; its top ten account for about three fifths. Here the sequenced sample was descending colon tissue, taken at autopsy. Every receptor here comes from a female patient aged 40-69 years with steroid-refractory graft-versus-host disease after an allogeneic stem cell transplant. The T cells may partly be graft donor cells. CDR3s include the opening cysteine and the closing phenylalanine or tryptophan. The D gene is left open where the match is weak. Not every row has a clone size; where given, it reads once, few, many or a size class.

cdr3_aa,cdr3_nt,j_call,clone_size,v_call,d_call
CASSFPGLQTDTQYF,TGTGCCAGCAGCTTCCCAGGACTACAGACAGATACGCAGTATTTT,TRBJ2-3,-,TRBV11-2,-
CASSSRQGASYEQYF,TGTGCCAGCAGTTCCCGACAGGGAGCCTCCTACGAGCAGTACTTC,TRBJ2-7,few,TRBV27,TRBD1
CASSWTGTGSSYEQYF,TGCGCCAGCAGCTGGACCGGGACAGGGAGCTCCTACGAGCAGTACTTC,TRBJ2-7,large,TRBV5-1,TRBD1
CAWRGDLDQPQHF,TGTGCCTGGAGAGGGGATCTGGATCAGCCCCAGCATTTT,TRBJ1-5,-,TRBV30,-
CASSYFGGAFSGNTIYF,TGTGCCAGCAGTTACTTCGGGGGGGCCTTCTCTGGAAACACCATATATTTT,TRBJ1-3,-,TRBV6-2/TRBV6-3,-
CATQSSGHHYGYTF,TGCGCCACCCAGTCATCCGGACACCACTATGGCTACACCTTC,TRBJ1-2,once,TRBV23-1,-
CASSQERVHGYTF,TGCGCCAGCAGCCAAGAGAGGGTCCATGGCTACACCTTC,TRBJ1-2,-,TRBV4-1,-
CASSLDLAPGEKLFF,TGTGCCAGCAGCTTAGATTTGGCCCCGGGCGAAAAACTGTTTTTT,TRBJ1-4,-,TRBV7-8,-
CASRLQGAQADTQYF,TGTGCCAGCAGGCTACAGGGGGCGCAGGCAGATACGCAGTATTTT,TRBJ2-3,few,TRBV6-5,TRBD1
CASSLQGWSGNTIYF,TGTGCCAGCAGCTTGCAGGGTTGGTCTGGAAACACCATATATTTT,TRBJ1-3,-,TRBV5-6,-
CASSGGGSSNQPQHF,TGTGCCAGCAGCGGCGGGGGGTCGAGCAATCAGCCCCAGCATTTT,TRBJ1-5,few,TRBV9,-
CASSIGQGARGGYTF,TGTGCCAGTAGTATAGGACAGGGGGCAAGGGGTGGCTACACCTTC,TRBJ1-2,-,TRBV19,TRBD1
CASSARDTGASPLHF,TGTGCCAGCAGTGCACGGGACACCGGAGCTTCACCCCTCCACTTT,TRBJ1-6,large,TRBV6-4,-
CATSRDSLAGGWGTQYF,TGTGCCACCAGCAGAGATTCGCTAGCGGGGGGCTGGGGGACCCAGTACTTC,TRBJ2-5,hyperexpanded,TRBV15,TRBD2
CASSLFGTSFLSQYF,TGTGCCAGCAGCTTATTCGGGACTTCGTTTCTGTCGCAGTATTTT,TRBJ2-3,-,TRBV7-2,-
CASSQDRTSGSNEQFF,TGTGCCAGCAGCCAAGATAGGACTAGCGGGAGTAATGAGCAGTTCTTC,TRBJ2-1,-,TRBV3-1/TRBV3-2,TRBD2
CASSVGARGDYEQYF,TGTGCCAGCAGCGTAGGGGCCCGCGGAGACTACGAGCAGTACTTC,TRBJ2-7,-,TRBV9,-
CASSLGLARNEQFF,TGTGCCAGCAGTCTCGGACTAGCGAGGAATGAGCAGTTCTTC,TRBJ2-1,few,TRBV27,TRBD2
CASSQVMGNTEAFF,TGTGCCAGCAGCCAAGTTATGGGGAACACTGAAGCTTTCTTT,TRBJ1-1,few,TRBV3-1/TRBV3-2,-
CSPVETGRNEQFF,TGCAGCCCCGTAGAGACAGGGAGAAATGAGCAGTTCTTC,TRBJ2-1,-,TRBV29-1,TRBD1
CASSTRQGHETQYF,TGTGCCAGCAGCACCAGACAGGGGCACGAGACCCAGTACTTC,TRBJ2-5,-,TRBV11-3,TRBD1
CASSQGQVVEKLFF,TGTGCCAGCTCACAGGGACAGGTGGTTGAAAAACTGTTTTTT,TRBJ1-4,large,TRBV18,TRBD1
CASSLPTAYNEQFF,TGTGCCAGCAGCCTCCCGACAGCCTACAATGAGCAGTTCTTC,TRBJ2-1,few,TRBV5-6,-
CASSTTGSHEQYF,TGTGCCAGCAGTACGACGGGGTCCCACGAGCAGTACTTC,TRBJ2-7,-,TRBV9,-
CASSKTSGEETQYF,TGCGCCAGCAGCAAGACTAGCGGGGAAGAGACCCAGTACTTC,TRBJ2-5,few,TRBV4-1,TRBD2
CSGGQGYGQYF,TGCAGCGGTGGACAGGGGTACGGGCAGTACTTC,TRBJ2-7,-,TRBV29-1,TRBD1
CASSFSCSSETQYF,TGTGCCAGCAGCTTTAGTTGCTCCTCGGAGACCCAGTACTTC,TRBJ2-5,-,TRBV12-1,-
CASSQVRQGPYNEQFF,TGCGCCAGCAGCCAAGTCCGCCAGGGGCCCTACAATGAGCAGTTCTTC,TRBJ2-1,few,TRBV4-1,-
CASSFLGQAGGYTF,TGTGCCAGCAGTTTCTTGGGACAGGCAGGCGGCTACACCTTC,TRBJ1-2,few,TRBV27,TRBD1
CASSKQGSSYNEQFF,TGCGCCAGCAGCAAACAGGGTAGCTCCTACAATGAGCAGTTCTTC,TRBJ2-1,large,TRBV5-1,-
CASSLAPGHTEAFF,TGTGCCAGCAGCTTAGCCCCAGGTCACACTGAAGCTTTCTTT,TRBJ1-1,-,TRBV11-1,-
CASSQGRSYEAFF,TGCGCCAGCAGCCAAGGCCGGTCCTACGAGGCTTTCTTT,TRBJ1-1,hyperexpanded,TRBV4-1,-
CASSSNSNQPQHF,TGTGCCAGCAGCAGCAATAGCAATCAGCCCCAGCATTTT,TRBJ1-5,large,TRBV11-2,-
CAISESKGSQPQHF,TGTGCCATCAGTGAGTCGAAGGGGAGTCAGCCCCAGCATTTT,TRBJ1-5,few,TRBV10-3,-
CSASKASGRAGELFF,TGCAGTGCTAGTAAAGCTAGCGGGAGGGCCGGGGAGCTGTTTTTT,TRBJ2-2,-,TRBV20-1,TRBD2
CSVEQNYGYTF,TGCAGCGTTGAACAGAACTATGGCTACACCTTC,TRBJ1-2,medium-sized,TRBV29-1,-
CASSQETSAFTDTQYF,TGTGCCAGCAGCCAAGAAACTAGCGCATTCACAGATACGCAGTATTTT,TRBJ2-3,few,TRBV4-2,TRBD2
CASSQVGSTGELFF,TGCGCCAGCAGCCAAGTTGGCAGCACCGGGGAGCTGTTTTTT,TRBJ2-2,-,TRBV4-1,-
CASSPRGQGLNYGYTF,TGTGCCAGCTCACCACGGGGACAGGGGTTAAACTATGGCTACACCTTC,TRBJ1-2,few,TRBV18,TRBD1
CAISPQGNTGELFF,TGTGCCATCAGCCCACAGGGTAACACCGGGGAGCTGTTTTTT,TRBJ2-2,-,TRBV10-3,-
CASSSINTEAFF,TGTGCCAGCAGTTCGATAAACACTGAAGCTTTCTTT,TRBJ1-1,-,TRBV27,-